The clone carrying this T cell receptor beta chain has a handful of counts. Antigen specificity is unknown. The data were obtained in a study of early T cells in non-severe SARS-CoV-2 infection. Study overall: RNA in bulk from unsorted whole blood was sequenced, and chains were unpaired. Whole-study results and caveats: Sequences matched to VDJdb favored anti-spike CD8 responses, while private and CD4 specificities were missed.

V was clipped by 6 bases and J by 2 bases; unmatched bases: 6. CDR3 size: 14 residues. Germline V gives CDR1 MDHEN, CDR2 SYDVKM. Attachment of unique molecular identifiers was made to individual cDNA molecules. TCRdb itself ran the 5' RACE reads through MiXCR, one entry per CDR3 protein. The sample records tens of thousands of distinct CDR3 sequences, 11% being singletons. Sequences were obtained from whole blood. The receptor's source is an adult who was a healthcare worker with PCR-confirmed SARS-CoV-2 infection or an uninfected control (not recorded which). The rearrangement joins TRBV28 to TRBJ2-7; the match to TRBD2 covers 8 bases. CDR3 nucleotides: TGTGCCAGCAGCTCGGGGGGGCGGACCTACGAGCAGTACTTC. Protein: CASSSGGRTYEQYF.